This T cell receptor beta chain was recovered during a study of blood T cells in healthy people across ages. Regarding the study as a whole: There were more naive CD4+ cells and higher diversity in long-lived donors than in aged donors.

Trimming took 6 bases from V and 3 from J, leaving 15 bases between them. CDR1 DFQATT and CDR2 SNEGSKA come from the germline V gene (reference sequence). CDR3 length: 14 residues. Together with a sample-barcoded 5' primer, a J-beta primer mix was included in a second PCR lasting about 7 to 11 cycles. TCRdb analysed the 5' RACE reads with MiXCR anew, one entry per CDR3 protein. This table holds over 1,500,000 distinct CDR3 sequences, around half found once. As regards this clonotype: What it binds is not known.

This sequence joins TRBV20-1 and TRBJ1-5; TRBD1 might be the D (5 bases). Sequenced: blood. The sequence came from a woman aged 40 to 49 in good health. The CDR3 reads CSAHVQAINQPQHF. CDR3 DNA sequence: TGCAGTGCGCATGTACAGGCCATCAATCAGCCCCAGCATTTT.